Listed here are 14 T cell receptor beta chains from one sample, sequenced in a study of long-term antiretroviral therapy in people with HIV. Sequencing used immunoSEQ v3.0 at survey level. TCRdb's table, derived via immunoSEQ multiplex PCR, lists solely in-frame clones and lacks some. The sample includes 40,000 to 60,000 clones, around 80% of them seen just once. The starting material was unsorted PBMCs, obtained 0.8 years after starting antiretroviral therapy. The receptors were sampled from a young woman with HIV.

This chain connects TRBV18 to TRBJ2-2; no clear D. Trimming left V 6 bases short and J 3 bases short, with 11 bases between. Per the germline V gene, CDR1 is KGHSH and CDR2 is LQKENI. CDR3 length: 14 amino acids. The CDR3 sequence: CASSPKTDTGELFF. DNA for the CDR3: TGTGCCAGCTCCCCAAAAACAGACACCGGGGAGCTGTTTTTT.

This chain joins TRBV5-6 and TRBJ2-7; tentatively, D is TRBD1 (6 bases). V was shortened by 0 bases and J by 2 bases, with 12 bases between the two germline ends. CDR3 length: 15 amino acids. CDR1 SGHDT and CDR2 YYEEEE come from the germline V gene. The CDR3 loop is CASSLGTAPTYEQYF. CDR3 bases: TGTGCCAGCAGCTTGGGGACAGCACCAACCTACGAGCAGTACTTC.

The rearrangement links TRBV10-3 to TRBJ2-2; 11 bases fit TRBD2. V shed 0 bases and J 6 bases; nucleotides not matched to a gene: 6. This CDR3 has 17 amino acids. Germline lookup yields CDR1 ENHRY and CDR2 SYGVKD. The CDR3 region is CAISESRLAGGAGELFF. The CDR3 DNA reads TGTGCCATCAGTGAGTCGAGGCTAGCGGGAGGTGCCGGGGAGCTGTTTTTT.

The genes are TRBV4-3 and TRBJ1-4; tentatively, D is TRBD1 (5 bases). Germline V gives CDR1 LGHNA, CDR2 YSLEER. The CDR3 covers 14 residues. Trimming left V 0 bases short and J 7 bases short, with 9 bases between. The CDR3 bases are TGCGCCAGCAGCCAAGATGGTGGGGGTGAAAAACTGTTTTTT. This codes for CASSQDGGGEKLFF.

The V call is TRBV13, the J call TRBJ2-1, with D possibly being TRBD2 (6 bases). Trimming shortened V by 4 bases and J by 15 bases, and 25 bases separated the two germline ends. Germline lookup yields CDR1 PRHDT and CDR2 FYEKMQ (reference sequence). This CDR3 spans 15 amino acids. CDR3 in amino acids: CASSSRSGGTRYRFF. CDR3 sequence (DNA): TGTGCCAGCAGCTCGCGTAGCGGAGGCACCAGGTACAGGTTCTTC.

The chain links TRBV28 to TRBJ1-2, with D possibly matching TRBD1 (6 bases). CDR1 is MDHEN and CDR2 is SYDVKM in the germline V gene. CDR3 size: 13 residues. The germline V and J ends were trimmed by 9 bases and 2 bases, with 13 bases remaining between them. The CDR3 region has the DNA TGTGCCAGTGTTAGGGACAACAACTATGGCTACACCTTC. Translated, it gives CASVRDNNYGYTF.

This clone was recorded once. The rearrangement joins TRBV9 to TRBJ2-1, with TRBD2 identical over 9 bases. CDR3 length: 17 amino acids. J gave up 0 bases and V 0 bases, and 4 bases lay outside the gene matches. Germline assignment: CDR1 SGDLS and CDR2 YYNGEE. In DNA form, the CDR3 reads TGTGCCAGCAGCGTAGATAGTAGCGGGAGCTCCTACAATGAGCAGTTCTTC. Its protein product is CASSVDSSGSSYNEQFF.

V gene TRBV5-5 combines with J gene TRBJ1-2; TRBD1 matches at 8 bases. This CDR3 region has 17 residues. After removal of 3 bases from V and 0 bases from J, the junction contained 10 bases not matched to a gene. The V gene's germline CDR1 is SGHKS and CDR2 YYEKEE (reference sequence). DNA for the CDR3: TGTGCCAGCAGCTCCCTCTTTCGACAGGGGTCTAACTATGGCTACACCTTC. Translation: CASSSLFRQGSNYGYTF.

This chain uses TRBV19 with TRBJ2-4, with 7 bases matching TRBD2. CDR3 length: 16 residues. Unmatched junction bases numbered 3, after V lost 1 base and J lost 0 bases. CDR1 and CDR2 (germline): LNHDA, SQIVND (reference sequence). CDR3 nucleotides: TGTGCCAGTAGTATAGTGTCGGGGGGAGCCAAAAACATTCAGTACTTC. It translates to CASSIVSGGAKNIQYF. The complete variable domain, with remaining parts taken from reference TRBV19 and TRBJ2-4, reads DGGITQSPKYLFRKEGQNVTLSCEQNLNHDAMYWYRQDPGQGLRLIYYSQIVNDFQKGDIAEGYSVSREKKESFPLTVTSAQKNPTAFYLCASSIVSGGAKNIQYFGAGTRLSVL.

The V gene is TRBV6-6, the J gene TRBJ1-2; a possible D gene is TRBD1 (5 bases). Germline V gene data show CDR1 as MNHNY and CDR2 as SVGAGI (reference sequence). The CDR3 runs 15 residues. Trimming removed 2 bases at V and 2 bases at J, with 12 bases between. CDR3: CASSYKNRDNYGYTF. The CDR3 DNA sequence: TGTGCCAGCAGTTACAAAAACCGGGACAACTATGGCTACACCTTC.

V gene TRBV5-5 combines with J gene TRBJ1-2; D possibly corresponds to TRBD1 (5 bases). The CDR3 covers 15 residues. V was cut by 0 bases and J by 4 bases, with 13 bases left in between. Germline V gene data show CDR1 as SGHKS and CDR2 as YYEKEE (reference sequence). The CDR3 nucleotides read TGTGCCAGCAGCTTGGGGGGGAGCGGGGGCTATGGCTACACCTTC. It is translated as CASSLGGSGGYGYTF.

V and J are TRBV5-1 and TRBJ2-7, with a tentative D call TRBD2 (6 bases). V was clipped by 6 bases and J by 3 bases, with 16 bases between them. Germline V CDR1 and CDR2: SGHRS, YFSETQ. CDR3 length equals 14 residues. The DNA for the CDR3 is TGCGCCAGCACCCTGGAGGAGGGCGGCTACGAGCAGTACTTC. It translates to CASTLEEGGYEQYF.

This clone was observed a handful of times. The CDR3 coding sequence is TGTGCCAGCAGCGTAGCCAACTATGGCTACACCTTC. It translates to CASSVANYGYTF. V and J are TRBV9 and TRBJ1-2; no clear D gene. Between the trimmed V and J ends, which lost 0 bases and 2 bases, there was a span of 2 bases. This CDR3 is 12 amino acids long. The germline V gene has CDR1 SGDLS and CDR2 YYNGEE.

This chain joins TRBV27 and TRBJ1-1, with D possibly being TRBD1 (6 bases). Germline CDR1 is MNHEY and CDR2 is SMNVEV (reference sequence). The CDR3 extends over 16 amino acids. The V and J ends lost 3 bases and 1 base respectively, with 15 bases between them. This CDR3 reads CASSFFFRDKNTEAFF. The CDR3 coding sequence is TGTGCCAGCAGTTTTTTCTTTCGGGACAAGAACACTGAAGCTTTCTTT.